This T cell receptor beta chain originates from a study of CD8 T cells in Susac syndrome. The length of the CDR3 is 12 residues. Germline values: CDR1 KGHDR, CDR2 SFDVKD. The V gene lost 10 bases and the J gene lost 2 bases, with 8 bases spanning the gap. The T cells that were sequenced for TCR beta were CD8+ and CD4+ cells from blood. The patients who served as multiple sclerosis controls were treatment-naive and had stable or active relapsing-remitting disease that fulfilled the revised McDonald criteria. TEMRA cells were FACS-enriched, with CD8+ and CD4+ T cells isolated negatively. This clonotype was seen a single time. RNA, at about 0.45 to 1 ug, was reverse transcribed with random hexamers. Multiplex immunoSEQ PCR targeted 54 Vbeta and 13 Jbeta TCR beta segments. Each CDR3 protein is one row after TCRdb ran MiXCR on the immunoSEQ multiplex PCR reads. The sample lists around 130,000 distinct CDR3 sequences, about 93% occurring once.

Input material: CD8+ T cells from PBMCs. J is TRBJ1-5 and V is TRBV24-1; D is unclear. The TCR sequence derives from a human donor with multiple sclerosis. CDR3 in DNA: TGTGCCACTCAACGGGGCAATCAGCCCCAGCATTTT. Translation gives CATQRGNQPQHF.